This T cell receptor (beta chain) was sequenced during a study of T cells in Graves' hyperthyroidism and ophthalmopathy (dated 2019 in TCRdb). As for the study more broadly: Peripheral blood was sampled at the time of initial diagnosis, prior to any treatment. For training and testing, the approximately 92 patients in the discovery cohort were randomly divided in a 7:3 ratio. Prospective prediction of ophthalmopathy was tested in an independent validation cohort consisting of some 20 hyperthyroidism patients and some 16 patients who later progressed to ophthalmopathy. Following sampling, methimazole starting at 30 mg daily was given to hyperthyroidism patients, and high-dose intravenous methylprednisolone was given to ophthalmopathy patients. To identify TCR V-J signatures that set the groups apart, the researchers used a discovery cohort of 100 or so patients, made up of 40 to 45 with Graves' ophthalmopathy and about 60 with stable Graves' hyperthyroidism. In addition, the study compared T-cell repertoires in thyroid tissue and in blood from roughly six Graves' hyperthyroidism patients. The paper reports TCR Vbeta CDR3 sequencing of about 140 peripheral blood samples: under 45 ophthalmopathy, under 80 hyperthyroidism and 17 progressor patients. Overall study results and their limits: Sample size was not statistically predetermined, and investigators were not blinded to group allocation. Most expanded thyroid clonotypes (frequency above 0.001) were also detected in blood, suggesting blood repertoires may reflect thyroid immune responses. In validation, progression to ophthalmopathy was predicted by the model with nearly 71% sensitivity and about 72% specificity, a median of around 5.9 months before onset. A model built on a 13 V-J signature distinguished ophthalmopathy from stable hyperthyroidism, reaching about 89% sensitivity and approximately 81% specificity in cross-validation and 80%/75% in testing.

The TCR beta CDR3 regions were amplified from the RNA transcripts. The first round of RT-PCR for the TCR CDR3 was performed with the HTBI primer set and the Qiagen OneStep RT-PCR kit. Libraries were constructed in a second round of multiplex PCR, after which size selection and purification were performed. Paired-end sequencing of the libraries was performed with 100 bp reads on an Illumina HiSeq2000. As for the original processing: SOAPnuke was used to process the raw data, with reads discarded if the reads contained adapters or uncalled bases, had a mean Phred below 15, or lacked an exact constant-primer or identifier match. COPE v1.2.5 was used to merge the high-quality paired reads, and each unique nucleotide sequence was defined as a clonotype. Clonotypes were aligned to IMGT TRBV, TRBD and TRBJ reference segments using MiTCR v1.1. Analysis was restricted to V-J combinations with a frequency above 0.0001, which covered roughly 99% of repertoires. The TCS score was defined as F50 (clonal expansion) divided by E x V (chaos), with BLOSUM62-based TCRdist calculated between CDR3 peptides within each V-J. Welch's t-statistics and random forest reduced around 510 V-J features to 13, which were used in a naive Bayes classifier (R e1071). Using fastp at Q25 and MiXCR, TCRdb reprocessed the public reads and kept productive beta chains. CDR3 protein sequences are deduplicated, and each keeps its most common genes and DNA. None of the V and J calls come from the authors' own analysis; TCRdb made them. Recorded for this sample are roughly 720,000 distinct CDR3 sequences; 17% of them occurred a single time. The top ten clones comprise around a sixth of the sample.

Sequences MNHEY (CDR1) and SMNVEV (CDR2) are obtained from the germline V gene (reference sequence). The CDR3 runs 15 amino acids, cysteine and phenylalanine included. Just the 45-base CDR3 DNA is kept, in frame starting at base 1. V loses 3 bases, J loses 5 bases, and the germline ends lie 16 bases apart. Stable Graves' hyperthyroidism was defined as no progression to ophthalmopathy during 18 months of follow-up. Hyperthyroidism patients were aged 18 to 65 years and newly diagnosed, with disease duration of less than 2 months. Exclusion was applied to patients with uncontrolled infections, other autoimmune diseases, pregnancy or lactation. Clinical symptoms, serum thyroxine and TRAb, thyroid ultrasound, and orbital computed tomography formed the basis for the diagnoses. Ficoll-Paque density gradient centrifugation was used to isolate PBMCs from about 10 ml of fresh peripheral blood. Trizol reagent was used to extract total RNA, and RNA quality was then checked on an Agilent 2100 Bioanalyzer.

This clonotype was seen repeatedly, ten times or more. Which antigen it targets is not known. No much larger clone is present one base from it, and per-base qualities are unavailable. The receptor chain draws on TRBV27 and TRBJ1-2, with the D gene uncertain. This sequence was found in a man in his fifties or sixties with Graves' hyperthyroidism. The sample was blood. The CDR3 corresponds to CASSFGTAGEYGYTF. The DNA is TGTGCCAGCAGTTTTGGTACGGCAGGCGAATATGGCTACACCTTC.